The entry below gives a single T cell receptor (beta chain) sequence along with its context. Its antigen is unknown. Within one base of it there is no much larger clone, and no base qualities were kept. Healthy HIV-negative adults with no recently reported acute infections or vaccinations were included as donors. Every donor was a Caucasian adult residing in Nashville, Tennessee, USA. For unsorted samples, 75 million to 100 million PBMCs were counted and genomic DNA was extracted with the QIAamp DNA Blood Mini kit. After blood collection by leukapheresis, PBMCs were isolated using Ficoll-Histopaque density gradient centrifugation and then cryopreserved in the vapor phase of liquid nitrogen. The germline V gene supplies CDR1 MGHDK and CDR2 SYGVNS. At the junction V is shortened by 7 bases and J by 4 bases; bases outside the gene matches: 2. Counted from cysteine to phenylalanine, this CDR3 has 12 amino acids. Left in the record is the CDR3 DNA by itself, 36 bases read in frame from the first base.

These data are taken from a study of shared clonotypes between healthy human individuals (dated by TCRdb to the early 2020s). With regard to the full study: The cohort comprised two women and a few men aged 18 to 49 years. Libraries were prepared and TCR repertoires were sequenced by different laboratories using diverse techniques, in order to increase sequencing depth and limit assay-specific biases. Leukapheresis yielded between about 0.94 and 10 billion PBMCs per donor. To estimate repertoire size and how much clonotypes are shared between individuals, the study performed deep sequencing of blood TCR repertoires from a handful of healthy adults.

TCR CDR3 regions were amplified from genomic DNA by multiplex PCR using the deep immunoSEQ assay. Genomic DNA extracted from each cell subset was distributed evenly over all wells of several immunoSEQ 96-well plates, and each plate served as one replicate. For unsorted PBMC, each replicate PCR was loaded with about 300 ng genomic DNA, equivalent to tens of thousands of T cell genomes. Ten immunoSEQ deep assay plates were used to sequence unsorted PBMC genomic DNA. The purified libraries were quantified using a Qubit 3.0 fluorometer, sized with a Bioanalyzer 2100, and then quantified again using the KAPA Library Quantification kit. Each immunoSEQ 96-well plate was sequenced on its own single-read 150-cycle Illumina NextSeq 550 flow cell. Regarding the original processing steps: Because the immunoSEQ output held only junctional sequences and lacked quality scores, the filtering could not match the filtering applied to full-length reads. To assign V/J genes and CDR3, sequences were annotated using PyIR, a Python wrapper for IgBLAST v1.9, with IMGT germline references. Reads were filtered out if the reads had weak V/J assignments (E-value above 1e-6), no CDR3, stop codons, out-of-frame junctions, or ambiguous translated residues. V3J clonotypes were defined as sequences sharing the same inferred V gene, J gene, and CDR3 amino acid sequence. The percentage overlap between two repertoires was calculated by dividing the number of shared unique clonotypes by the size of the smaller repertoire. Three approaches were used to assess repertoire richness: RTK rarefaction, the Chao1 estimator, and Recon v2.1 estimates of unobserved clonotypes. Not all clones reach the TCRdb copy of this immuneACCESS table, which keeps in-frame sequences only. Checked studies attribute under half of the gap to unresolved V genes and leave the rest unexplained. V and J calls and clone size are those listed in that table; D and trimming were worked out from the DNA. Present in this sample are about 490,000 clones, about 82% of which were seen just once. The ten largest account for 10% to 15% of the sample.

The full study reports these points: Sampling was restricted to blood, and TCR repertoires in tissues likely differ from the TCR repertoires found in blood. The small number of donors limited the genetic and exposure-history diversity represented. Based on pairwise subsampling, the degree of clonotype sharing among donors was expected to be affected by sequencing depth.

The sequence was obtained from a woman in her forties in good health. Some clones in this sample may be carry-over from other donors' samples. The sequenced sample was PBMCs. Recombination joined TRBV25-1 with TRBJ1-2, with 8 bases aligning to TRBD1. The encoded CDR3 is CASMQGAYGYTF. DNA sequence: TGTGCCAGCATGCAGGGGGCCTATGGCTACACCTTC.